This TCR beta chain was recorded in a study of blood T cell repertoires in COVID-19. The germline V gene encodes CDR1 MNHNY and CDR2 SVGAGI (reference sequence). The CDR3 is made up of 16 amino acids. The trim removed 8 bases at V and 4 bases at J, leaving 12 bases unmatched. TCRdb's copy holds only in-frame clones and misses some; the assay was immunoSEQ multiplex PCR. The sample contains some 130,000 clones, approximately 81% of which appear only once. Sequenced sample: peripheral blood. The receptor's source is a woman older than 75 with acute or convalescent COVID-19. The gene calls are TRBV6-6 and TRBJ1-3; TRBD1 agrees at 9 bases. The CDR3 is CASRQRQGVPGNTIYF. CDR3 coding DNA: TGTGCCAGCCGACAGCGACAGGGGGTACCAGGAAACACCATATATTTT.